One sample yielded the 15 T cell receptor beta chains listed below, sequenced in a study of T cell repertoires in cytomegalovirus infection. TCRdb recomputed calls from the reads with MiXCR, one row per CDR3 protein. The table includes more than 400,000 distinct CDR3 sequences, around a quarter detected once. The specimen sequenced was PBMCs. These receptors were collected from a human donor in good health (CMV status not recorded). Some clones in this sample may be carry-over from other donors' samples.

This sequence joins TRBV6-1 and TRBJ2-7; D gene unclear. Germline CDR1 MNHNS, CDR2 SASEGT. Trimming removed 5 bases from V and 3 bases from J, with 11 bases in between. CDR3 length: 13 residues. The CDR3: CASSQLEIYEQYF. DNA for the CDR3: TGTGCCAGCAGTCAGCTAGAAATCTACGAGCAGTACTTC.

This clonotype was counted many times. The chain uses TRBV7-2 and TRBJ2-7; D ambiguous. The CDR3 totals 15 residues. CDR1 and CDR2 (germline): SGHTA, FQGNSA. V shed 1 base and J shed 3 bases, with 13 bases lying between them. The DNA of the CDR3 is TGTGCCAGCAGCTTAGGGGAAATAACGAGCTACGAGCAGTACTTC. Its protein is CASSLGEITSYEQYF.

CDR3 sequence reads: CASRGRELSGYTF. The CDR3 DNA reads as TGTGCCAGCAGAGGCCGGGAGTTGAGTGGCTACACCTTC. The V and J genes are TRBV6-5 and TRBJ1-2; the D is unclear. The germline V and J ends were trimmed by 6 bases and 7 bases, with 15 bases remaining between them. The CDR3 has 13 amino acids. Germline lookup yields CDR1 MNHEY and CDR2 SVGAGI.

This clonotype was found many times. The V and J genes are TRBV7-2 and TRBJ2-2; TRBD2 matches 11 bases. CDR3 size: 18 residues. From germline, CDR1 is SGHTA and CDR2 FQGNSA. The V and J ends lost 8 bases and 1 base, in that order; junction bases with no gene match: 12. Here the CDR3 DNA reads TGTGCCAGCTTAGAGGGCCCAGGGACTAGCGGGAACACCGGGGAGCTGTTTTTT. It codes for CASLEGPGTSGNTGELFF.

This clonotype appeared a few times. The CDR3 protein is CASSLLGPSYNEQFF. As DNA, the CDR3 is TGTGCCAGCAGTTTATTGGGGCCCTCGTACAATGAGCAGTTCTTC. The V and J genes are TRBV28 and TRBJ2-1; D possibly corresponds to TRBD1 (5 bases). With 1 base removed from V and 4 bases from J, the gap between germline ends came to 11 bases. The CDR3 has 15 amino acids. CDR1 and CDR2 from the germline V gene are MDHEN and SYDVKM.

This clonotype appeared a few times. This sequence joins TRBV7-2 and TRBJ2-4, with D tentatively TRBD1 (6 bases). The CDR3 length is 16 residues. V lost 1 base and J 5 bases, leaving 15 bases between the germline ends. CDR1 is SGHTA, CDR2 FQGNSA, per germline. For the CDR3, the DNA is TGTGCCAGCAGCTTAGTGGGTGGCAGGGGTGAAAACATTCAGTACTTC. As protein: CASSLVGGRGENIQYF.

This clonotype has only a few counts. The chain combines TRBV19 with TRBJ2-1; TRBD2 might be the D (6 bases). V was pared by 5 bases and J by 13 bases, with 24 bases between. The CDR3 sequence is 15 residues long. Germline V gene data show CDR1 as LNHDA and CDR2 as SQIVND (reference sequence). The CDR3 loop reads CASSWSGSPRKLQFF. For the CDR3, the DNA is TGTGCCAGTAGTTGGAGCGGGTCTCCAAGGAAGTTACAGTTCTTC.

The J gene is TRBJ1-6, the V gene TRBV4-1; D remains ambiguous. With 0 bases removed from V and 14 bases from J, the gap between germline ends came to 11 bases. Germline loops: CDR1 MGHRA, CDR2 YSYEKL. This CDR3 spans 13 amino acids. CDR3 region: CASSQEKGWALHF. The DNA for the CDR3 is TGCGCCAGCAGCCAAGAAAAGGGTTGGGCCCTCCACTTT.

J is TRBJ2-7 and V is TRBV5-6; TRBD1 aligns across 10 bases. CDR1 and CDR2 (germline): SGHDT, YYEEEE. This CDR3 has 14 residues. The ends lost 3 bases at V and 3 bases at J; junction bases unmatched: 3. The CDR3 loop is CASSWDRGGYEQYV. In DNA form, the CDR3 reads TGTGCCAGCAGCTGGGACAGGGGCGGCTACGAGCAGTACGTC.

Many counts were recorded for this clonotype. V is TRBV7-9 and J is TRBJ2-7; D unresolved. Trimming took 5 bases from V and 3 from J, leaving 8 bases between them. Germline loops: CDR1 SEHNR, CDR2 FQNEAQ (reference sequence). CDR3 length: 12 amino acids. The CDR3 region is CASSPQDYEQYF. CDR3 in DNA: TGTGCCAGCAGCCCCCAGGACTACGAGCAGTACTTC.

The J gene is TRBJ2-7, the V gene TRBV6-1; D possibly corresponds to TRBD1 (5 bases). The CDR3 totals 14 residues. In germline, CDR1 is MNHNS, CDR2 SASEGT. The V end was cut by 5 bases, the J end by 6 bases, with 17 bases between. The CDR3 nucleotides are TGTGCCAGCAGTCCCCGGCGGCAGGGCCCCGAGCAGTACTTC. Its protein is CASSPRRQGPEQYF.

There are a few counts of this clonotype. The chain recombines TRBV2 with TRBJ1-6; the D is unclear. The V end lost 7 bases, the J end lost 7 bases, and 14 bases lay between the germline ends. CDR1 and CDR2 from the germline V gene are SNHLY and FYNNEI. CDR3 length: 14 residues. The CDR3 DNA follows: TGTGCCAGCACGTCTCGAACGGAAAATTCACCCCTCCACTTT. Translating it yields CASTSRTENSPLHF.

The chain employs TRBV6-1 and TRBJ2-7; 11 nucleotides match TRBD2. With 6 bases clipped from V and 9 bases from J, the junction kept 16 bases outside the gene matches. CDR1 is MNHNS and CDR2 is SASEGT in the germline V gene. The CDR3 totals 16 residues. The CDR3 bases are TGTGCCAGCAGCGATACCGGGACTAGCGGCCCTACGGTGCAGTACTTC. The encoded protein is CASSDTGTSGPTVQYF.

V is TRBV5-6 and J is TRBJ1-1; D possibly corresponds to TRBD1 (5 bases). V was trimmed by 5 bases and J by 0 bases, leaving 17 bases between them. Germline V gene data show CDR1 as SGHDT and CDR2 as YYEEEE. This CDR3 is built from 16 residues. Here the CDR3 DNA reads TGTGCCAGCAGACGCGTGACAGCCCTGTTGAACACTGAAGCTTTCTTT. Protein: CASRRVTALLNTEAFF.

This clonotype was seen only a few times. J is TRBJ2-3 and V is TRBV5-1, with D unclear. Germline CDR1 reads SGHRS; CDR2 reads YFSETQ. The CDR3 has 15 residues. V was clipped by 4 bases and J by 4 bases, with 16 bases between them. CDR3 sequence (DNA): TGCGCCAGCAGCCTGGGATTAGGAGTGCCAGATACGCAGTATTTT. It translates to CASSLGLGVPDTQYF.